A selection of T cell receptor beta chains follows, all from one sample in a study of identical twins. TCRdb processed the 5' RACE reads anew with MiXCR; each CDR3 protein has one entry. The table lists 1,800,000 or so distinct CDR3 sequences, 25% to 35% of them singletons, with over 0.25% in the top ten. Sequencing was performed on cord blood. The receptors derive from a newborn girl in good health. The CDR3 runs from the conserved cysteine through the conserved F or W. Each record gives: J gene, CDR3 length, V gene, CDR3 protein.

j_call: .; cdr3_length: 16; v_call: TRBV27; cdr3_aa: CASRPTLRTGAYEQYF
j_call: TRBJ1-6; cdr3_length: 15; v_call: TRBV27; cdr3_aa: CASSLGWADNSPLHF
j_call: TRBJ2-7; cdr3_length: 12; v_call: TRBV20-1; cdr3_aa: CSAPTLGGEQYF
j_call: TRBJ2-1; cdr3_length: 12; v_call: TRBV5-1; cdr3_aa: CASSPLENEQFF
j_call: TRBJ1-2; cdr3_length: 12; v_call: TRBV20-1; cdr3_aa: CSARDLKYGYTF
j_call: TRBJ2-5; cdr3_length: 15; v_call: TRBV5-1; cdr3_aa: CASRMGTSGQETQYF
j_call: TRBJ2-5; cdr3_length: 15; v_call: TRBV5-1; cdr3_aa: CAGSLGSSSYNEQYF
j_call: TRBJ2-1; cdr3_length: 13; v_call: TRBV20-1; cdr3_aa: CSARAQGAYEQFF
j_call: TRBJ1-1; cdr3_length: 14; v_call: TRBV12-3/TRBV12-4; cdr3_aa: CASSRTGLNTEAFF
j_call: TRBJ2-3; cdr3_length: 15; v_call: TRBV20-1; cdr3_aa: CSTRWTAWSTDTQYF
j_call: TRBJ2-3; cdr3_length: 14; v_call: TRBV3-1; cdr3_aa: CASNLRGAGDTQYF
j_call: TRBJ2-1; cdr3_length: 14; v_call: TRBV29-1; cdr3_aa: CSVAGLGGFNEQFF
j_call: TRBJ2-3; cdr3_length: 13; v_call: TRBV15; cdr3_aa: CATSRVPTDTQYF
j_call: TRBJ2-7; cdr3_length: 12; v_call: TRBV29-1; cdr3_aa: CSNNRTRDEQYF
j_call: .; cdr3_length: 15; v_call: TRBV3-1; cdr3_aa: CASRWETSGRSEQYF
j_call: TRBJ2-1; cdr3_length: 15; v_call: TRBV10-3; cdr3_aa: CAIRGPTTTNNEQFF
j_call: TRBJ2-7; cdr3_length: 12; v_call: TRBV10-3; cdr3_aa: CAISEGAYEQYF
j_call: TRBJ2-5; cdr3_length: 14; v_call: TRBV20-1; cdr3_aa: CSAVLAGGLETQYF
j_call: TRBJ2-1; cdr3_length: 14; v_call: TRBV30; cdr3_aa: CAWSVSTHYNEQFF
j_call: TRBJ2-1; cdr3_length: 15; v_call: TRBV10-3; cdr3_aa: CAISVGLAQRGEQFF
j_call: TRBJ2-5; cdr3_length: 13; v_call: TRBV5-1; cdr3_aa: CASSLMAMETQYF
j_call: TRBJ1-5; cdr3_length: 15; v_call: TRBV28; cdr3_aa: CASAATGAGNQPQHF
j_call: TRBJ2-3; cdr3_length: 14; v_call: TRBV5-1; cdr3_aa: CASSTGQGIDTQYF
j_call: TRBJ2-1; cdr3_length: 15; v_call: TRBV2; cdr3_aa: CASSESSGGVGEQFF
j_call: .; cdr3_length: 16; v_call: TRBV5-5; cdr3_aa: CASVVGRMVSYNEQYF
j_call: TRBJ1-1; cdr3_length: 17; v_call: TRBV10-3; cdr3_aa: CAISHLDPLAMNTEAFF
j_call: TRBJ2-1; cdr3_length: 15; v_call: TRBV6-5; cdr3_aa: CASSYQRGLVNEQFF
j_call: TRBJ1-2; cdr3_length: 15; v_call: TRBV5-1; cdr3_aa: CASSFTQTRRAGYTF
j_call: TRBJ1-2; cdr3_length: 13; v_call: TRBV2; cdr3_aa: CASSDASNYGYTF
j_call: TRBJ2-1; cdr3_length: 15; v_call: TRBV24-1; cdr3_aa: CATSDSLTSGSEQFF
j_call: TRBJ1-2; cdr3_length: 13; v_call: TRBV15; cdr3_aa: CATSRGRDRGYTF
j_call: TRBJ2-4; cdr3_length: 18; v_call: TRBV28; cdr3_aa: CASSLESSGTKAKNIQYF
j_call: TRBJ2-1; cdr3_length: 12; v_call: TRBV28; cdr3_aa: CANSAGHNEQFF
j_call: TRBJ1-5; cdr3_length: 13; v_call: TRBV5-6; cdr3_aa: CASSVGYNQPQHF
j_call: TRBJ2-1; cdr3_length: 13; v_call: TRBV28; cdr3_aa: CASTLSGRDLKFF
j_call: TRBJ1-5; cdr3_length: 15; v_call: TRBV6-2/TRBV6-3; cdr3_aa: CASSYAGQFNQPQHF
j_call: TRBJ1-1; cdr3_length: 14; v_call: TRBV30; cdr3_aa: CAWSGGRMNTEAFF
j_call: TRBJ2-7; cdr3_length: 16; v_call: TRBV6-6; cdr3_aa: CASSNPRVAGTNEQYF
j_call: TRBJ1-5; cdr3_length: 14; v_call: TRBV5-1; cdr3_aa: CASSLARFHQPQHF
j_call: TRBJ1-5; cdr3_length: 13; v_call: TRBV7-7; cdr3_aa: CASTPQVYQPQHF
j_call: TRBJ1-2; cdr3_length: 15; v_call: TRBV25-1; cdr3_aa: CASSYPLDRGDGYTF
j_call: TRBJ1-5; cdr3_length: 13; v_call: TRBV2; cdr3_aa: CASSKDNYQPQHF
j_call: TRBJ2-7; cdr3_length: 11; v_call: TRBV29-1; cdr3_aa: CSVNPFAEQYF
j_call: .; cdr3_length: 14; v_call: TRBV20-1; cdr3_aa: CSASSAAGYNEQYF
j_call: TRBJ2-5; cdr3_length: 15; v_call: TRBV7-9; cdr3_aa: CASSPSSGGQETQYF
j_call: TRBJ2-5; cdr3_length: 14; v_call: TRBV6-6; cdr3_aa: CATSTSGGKETQYF